The following is a TCR beta chain sequence with its context. These data originate in a study of blood T cell repertoires in COVID-19. The length of the CDR3 is 14 residues. Germline CDR1 is SGHAT and CDR2 is FQNNGV. V lost 1 base and J lost 7; bases outside the gene matches: 4. Repertoires were generated with immunoSEQ multiplex PCR, while TCRdb's copy carries only in-frame clones and drops some. The sample holds 50,000 to 75,000 clones, 70% to 90% seen once. The source material was peripheral blood. This TCR was recovered from a man aged 55 to 70 with acute or convalescent COVID-19. The V and J genes are TRBV11-2 and TRBJ2-3, with 8 bases matching TRBD2. The CDR3 DNA follows: TGTGCCAGCAGCTTAGCGGGGGGGCTGAATACGCAGTATTTT. It yields the protein CASSLAGGLNTQYF.